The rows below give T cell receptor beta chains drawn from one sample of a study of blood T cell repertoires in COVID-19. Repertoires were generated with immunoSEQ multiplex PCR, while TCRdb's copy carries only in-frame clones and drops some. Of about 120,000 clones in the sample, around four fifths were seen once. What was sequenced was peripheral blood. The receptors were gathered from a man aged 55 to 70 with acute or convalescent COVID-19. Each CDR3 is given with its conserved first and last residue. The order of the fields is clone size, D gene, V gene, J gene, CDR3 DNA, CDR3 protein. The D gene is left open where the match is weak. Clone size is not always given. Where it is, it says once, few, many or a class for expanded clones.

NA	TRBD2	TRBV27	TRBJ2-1	TGTGCCAGCAGTCCATGGGCTAGCGGGGGTAACAATGAGCAGTTCTTC	CASSPWASGGNNEQFF
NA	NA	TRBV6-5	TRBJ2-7	TGTGCCAGCAGTACTCCCGTCACCTACGAGCAGTACTTC	CASSTPVTYEQYF
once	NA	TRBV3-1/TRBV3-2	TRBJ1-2	TGTGCCAGCAGCCAAGTTCCCCGCGATGCGGAGGGCTACACCTTC	CASSQVPRDAEGYTF
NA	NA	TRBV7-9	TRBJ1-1	TGTGCCAGCAGCTTAGAACTGCCCAACTCATTAAACACTGAAGCTTTCTTT	CASSLELPNSLNTEAFF
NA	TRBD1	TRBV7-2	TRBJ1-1	TGTGCCAGCAGCGGGGGACAGGGGATCTCCAGGACTGAAGCTTTCTTT	CASSGGQGISRTEAFF
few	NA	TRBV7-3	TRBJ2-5	TGTGCCAGCAGCTTAAGCAGTTTGGAGACCCAGTACTTC	CASSLSSLETQYF
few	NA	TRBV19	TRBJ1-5	TGTGCCAGTACCGCAGGGAATCGCAATCAGCCCCAGCATTTT	CASTAGNRNQPQHF
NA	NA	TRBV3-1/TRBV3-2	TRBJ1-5	TGTGCCAGCAGCCAAGAAAGGAGCGGTGGACAGCCCCAGCATTTT	CASSQERSGGQPQHF
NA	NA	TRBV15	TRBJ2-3	TGTGCCACCAGCAGAGAATACGGTGTCGCAGATACGCAGTATTTT	CATSREYGVADTQYF
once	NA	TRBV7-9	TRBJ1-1	TGTGCCAGCAGCTTTGGTTCGGGGACTGAAGCTTTCTTT	CASSFGSGTEAFF
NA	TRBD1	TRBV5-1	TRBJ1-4	TGCGCCAGCAGCTCCGGACAGGTCTGGAGTAATGAAAAACTGTTTTTT	CASSSGQVWSNEKLFF
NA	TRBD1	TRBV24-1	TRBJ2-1	TGTGCCACCAGTGAAACGGGACAGGGGGCCTCTGAGCAGTTCTTC	CATSETGQGASEQFF
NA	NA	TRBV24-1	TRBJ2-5	TGTGCCACCAGTGATAAGTGGGGAGAGGAAGAGACCCAGTACTTC	CATSDKWGEEETQYF